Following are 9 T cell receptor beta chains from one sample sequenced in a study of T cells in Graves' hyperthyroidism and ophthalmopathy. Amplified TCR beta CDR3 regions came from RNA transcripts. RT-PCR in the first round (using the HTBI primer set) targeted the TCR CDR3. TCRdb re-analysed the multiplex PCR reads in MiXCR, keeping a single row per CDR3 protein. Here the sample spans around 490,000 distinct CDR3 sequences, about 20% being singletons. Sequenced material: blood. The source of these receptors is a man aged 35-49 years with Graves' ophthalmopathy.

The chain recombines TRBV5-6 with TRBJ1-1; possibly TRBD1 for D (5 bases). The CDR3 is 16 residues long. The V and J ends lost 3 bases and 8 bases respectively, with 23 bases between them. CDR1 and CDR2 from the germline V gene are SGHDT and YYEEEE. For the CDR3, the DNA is TGTGCCAGCAGCTGGTACGGGGAGACAGATCCTATGGAAGCTTTCTTT. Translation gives CASSWYGETDPMEAFF.

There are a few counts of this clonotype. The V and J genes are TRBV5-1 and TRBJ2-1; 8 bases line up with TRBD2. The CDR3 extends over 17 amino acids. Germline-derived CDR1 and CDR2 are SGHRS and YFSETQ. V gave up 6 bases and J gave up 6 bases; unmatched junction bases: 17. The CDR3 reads CASTPWTGGPLPNEQFF. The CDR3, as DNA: TGCGCCAGCACCCCCTGGACGGGGGGGCCACTCCCCAATGAGCAGTTCTTC. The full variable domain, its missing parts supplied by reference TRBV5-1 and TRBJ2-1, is KAGVTQTPRYLIKTRGQQVTLSCSPISGHRSVSWYQQTPGQGLQFLFEYFSETQRNKGNFPGRFSGRQFSNSRSEMNVSTLELGDSALYLCASTPWTGGPLPNEQFFGPGTRLTVL.

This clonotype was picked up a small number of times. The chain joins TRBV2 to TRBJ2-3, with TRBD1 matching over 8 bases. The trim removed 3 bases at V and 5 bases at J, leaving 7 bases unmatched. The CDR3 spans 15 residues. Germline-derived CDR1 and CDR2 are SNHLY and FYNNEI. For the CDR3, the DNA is TGTGCCAGCAGTGACCTCCTGACAGGGGTAGATACGCAGTATTTT. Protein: CASSDLLTGVDTQYF.

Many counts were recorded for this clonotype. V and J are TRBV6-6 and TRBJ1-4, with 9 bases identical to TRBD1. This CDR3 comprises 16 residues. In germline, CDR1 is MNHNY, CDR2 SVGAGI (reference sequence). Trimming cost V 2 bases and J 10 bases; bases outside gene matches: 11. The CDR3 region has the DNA TGTGCCAGCAGTTACGGAACAGGGGGCGCTTCGTCAAAACTGTTTTTT. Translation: CASSYGTGGASSKLFF.

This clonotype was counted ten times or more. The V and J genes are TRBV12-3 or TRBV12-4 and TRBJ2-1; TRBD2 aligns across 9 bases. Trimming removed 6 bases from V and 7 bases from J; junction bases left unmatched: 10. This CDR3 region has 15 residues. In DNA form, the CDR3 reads TGTGCCAGCAGCTCACCCGGGACTAGCCTAAATGAGCAGTTCTTC. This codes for CASSSPGTSLNEQFF.

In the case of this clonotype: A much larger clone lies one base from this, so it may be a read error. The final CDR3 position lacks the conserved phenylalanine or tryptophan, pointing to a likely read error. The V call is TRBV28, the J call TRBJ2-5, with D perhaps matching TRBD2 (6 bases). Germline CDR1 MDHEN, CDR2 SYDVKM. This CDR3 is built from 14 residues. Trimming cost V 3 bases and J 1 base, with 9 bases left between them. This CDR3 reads CASSFGGAQETQYV. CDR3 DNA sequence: TGTGCCAGCAGTTTCGGAGGGGCCCAAGAGACCCAGTACGTC.

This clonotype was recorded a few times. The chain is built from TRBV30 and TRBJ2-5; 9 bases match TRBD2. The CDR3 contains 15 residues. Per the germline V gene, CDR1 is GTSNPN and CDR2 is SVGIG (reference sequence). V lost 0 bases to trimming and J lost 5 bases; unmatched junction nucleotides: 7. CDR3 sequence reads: CAWSVLRGGLETQYF. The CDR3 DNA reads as TGTGCCTGGAGTGTACTGCGGGGGGGCCTTGAGACCCAGTACTTC.

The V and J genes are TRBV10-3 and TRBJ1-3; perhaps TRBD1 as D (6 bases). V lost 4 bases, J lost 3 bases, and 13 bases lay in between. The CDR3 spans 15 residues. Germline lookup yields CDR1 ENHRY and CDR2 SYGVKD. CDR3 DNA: TGTGCCATCAGTGTTTTCGCAGGGGATGGAAACACCATATATTTT. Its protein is CAISVFAGDGNTIYF.

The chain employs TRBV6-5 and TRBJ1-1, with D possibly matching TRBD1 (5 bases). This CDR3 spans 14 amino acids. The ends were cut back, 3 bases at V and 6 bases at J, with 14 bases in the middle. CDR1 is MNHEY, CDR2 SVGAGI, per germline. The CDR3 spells CASSYGGAPAEAFF. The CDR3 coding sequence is TGTGCCAGCAGTTATGGTGGGGCGCCGGCTGAAGCTTTCTTT.